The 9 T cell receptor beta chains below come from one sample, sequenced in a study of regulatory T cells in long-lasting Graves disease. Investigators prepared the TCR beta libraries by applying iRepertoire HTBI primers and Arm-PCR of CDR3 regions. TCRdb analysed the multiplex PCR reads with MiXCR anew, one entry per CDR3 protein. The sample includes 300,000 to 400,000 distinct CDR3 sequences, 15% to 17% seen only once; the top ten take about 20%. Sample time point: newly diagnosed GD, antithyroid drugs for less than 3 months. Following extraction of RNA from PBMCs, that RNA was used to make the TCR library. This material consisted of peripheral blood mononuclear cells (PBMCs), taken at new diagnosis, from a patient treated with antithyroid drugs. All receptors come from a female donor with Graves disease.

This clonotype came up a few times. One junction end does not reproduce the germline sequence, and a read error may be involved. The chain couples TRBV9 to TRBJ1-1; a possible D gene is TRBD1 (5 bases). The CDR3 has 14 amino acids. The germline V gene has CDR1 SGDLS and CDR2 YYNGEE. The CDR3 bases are TGTGCCAGCAGCGTAGTTGACAGAAACACTGGAGCTTTCTTT. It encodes CASSVVDRNTGAFF.

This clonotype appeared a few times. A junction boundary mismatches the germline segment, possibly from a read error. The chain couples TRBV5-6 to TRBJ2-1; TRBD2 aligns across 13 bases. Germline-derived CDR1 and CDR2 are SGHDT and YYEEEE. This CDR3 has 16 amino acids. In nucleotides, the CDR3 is TGTGCCAGCAGCCCAGGACTAGCGGGAGTTCCAAATGTGCAGTTCTTC. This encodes CASSPGLAGVPNVQFF. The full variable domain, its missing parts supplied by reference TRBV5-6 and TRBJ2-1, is DAGVTQSPTHLIKTRGQQVTLRCSPKSGHDTVSWYQQALGQGPQFIFQYYEEEERQRGNFPDRFSGHQFPNYSSELNVNALLLGDSALYLCASSPGLAGVPNVQFFGPGTRLTVL.

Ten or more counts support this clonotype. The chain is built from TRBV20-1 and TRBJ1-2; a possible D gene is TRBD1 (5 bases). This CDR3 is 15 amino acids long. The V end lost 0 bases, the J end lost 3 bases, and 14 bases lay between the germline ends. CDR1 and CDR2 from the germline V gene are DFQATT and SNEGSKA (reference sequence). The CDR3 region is CSARDVTGPDYGYTF. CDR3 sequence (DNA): TGCAGTGCTAGAGATGTCACAGGACCCGACTATGGCTACACCTTC.

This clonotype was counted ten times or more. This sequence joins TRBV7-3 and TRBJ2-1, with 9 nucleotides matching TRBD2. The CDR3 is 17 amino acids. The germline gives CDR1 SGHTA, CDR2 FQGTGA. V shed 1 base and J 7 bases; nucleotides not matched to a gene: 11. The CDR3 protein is CASSLIPAGGGWNEQFF. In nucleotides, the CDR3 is TGTGCCAGCAGCTTAATTCCCGCGGGGGGGGGTTGGAATGAGCAGTTCTTC.

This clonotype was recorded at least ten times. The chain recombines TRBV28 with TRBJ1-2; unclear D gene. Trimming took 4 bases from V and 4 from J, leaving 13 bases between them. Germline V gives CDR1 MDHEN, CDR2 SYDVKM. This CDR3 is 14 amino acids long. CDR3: CASSSLTWGYGYTF. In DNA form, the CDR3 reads TGTGCCAGCAGTTCCCTTACTTGGGGCTATGGCTACACCTTC.

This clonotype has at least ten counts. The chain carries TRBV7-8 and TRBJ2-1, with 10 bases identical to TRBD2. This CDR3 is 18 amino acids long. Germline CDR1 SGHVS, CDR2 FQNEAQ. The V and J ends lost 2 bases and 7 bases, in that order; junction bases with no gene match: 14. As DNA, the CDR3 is TGTGCCAGCAGCTTAAACGGGGCTAGCGGGAGTATTTCTAATGAGCAGTTCTTC. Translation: CASSLNGASGSISNEQFF. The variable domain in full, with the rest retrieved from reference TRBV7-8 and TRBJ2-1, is GAGVSQSPRYKVAKRGQDVALRCDPISGHVSLFWYQQALGQGPEFLTYFQNEAQLDKSGLPSDRFFAERPEGSVSTLKIQRTQQEDSAVYLCASSLNGASGSISNEQFFGPGTRLTVL.

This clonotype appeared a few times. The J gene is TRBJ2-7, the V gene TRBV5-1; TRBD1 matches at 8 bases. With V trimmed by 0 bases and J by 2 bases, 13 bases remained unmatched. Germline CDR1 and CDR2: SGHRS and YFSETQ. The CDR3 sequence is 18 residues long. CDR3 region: CASSLEGAFGTGPYEQYF. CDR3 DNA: TGCGCCAGCAGCTTGGAGGGGGCTTTCGGGACAGGTCCCTACGAGCAGTACTTC.

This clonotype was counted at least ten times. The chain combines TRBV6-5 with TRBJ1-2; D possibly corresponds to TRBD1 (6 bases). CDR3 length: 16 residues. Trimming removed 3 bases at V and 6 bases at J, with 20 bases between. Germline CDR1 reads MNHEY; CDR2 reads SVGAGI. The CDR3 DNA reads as TGTGCCAGCAGTTATTTCACGGCCCCGGGGGCTGATGGCTACACCTTC. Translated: CASSYFTAPGADGYTF.

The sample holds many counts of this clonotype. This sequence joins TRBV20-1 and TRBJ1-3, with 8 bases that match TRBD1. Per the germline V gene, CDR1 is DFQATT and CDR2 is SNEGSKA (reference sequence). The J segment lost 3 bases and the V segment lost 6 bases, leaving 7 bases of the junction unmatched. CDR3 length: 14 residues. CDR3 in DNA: TGCAGTGCGAAGGACAGGGTTTTTGGAAACACCATATATTTT. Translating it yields CSAKDRVFGNTIYF.